This T cell receptor (beta chain) was observed in a study of T cells in Graves' hyperthyroidism and ophthalmopathy. Study at large: Peripheral blood was drawn at first diagnosis, prior to all treatment. Study results and caveats: Most thyroid clonotypes expanded above 0.001 were also detected in blood.

Researchers took RNA transcripts and amplified the TCR beta CDR3 regions from them. The TCR CDR3 was amplified in a first-round RT-PCR using the HTBI primer set. TCRdb re-derived calls from the multiplex PCR reads in MiXCR, one entry per CDR3 protein. The profile shows around 600,000 distinct CDR3 sequences, approximately 15% of them singletons. From germline, CDR1 is LNHDA and CDR2 SQIVND (reference sequence). The J segment lost 3 bases and the V segment lost 2 bases, leaving 9 bases of the junction unmatched. This CDR3 is 16 amino acids long. A few counts support this clonotype. The antigen remains unidentified. Subjects with ophthalmopathy showed a Clinical Activity Score no lower than 3, a NOSPECS grade no lower than 4, and a duration shorter than 3 months. Exclusion of a patient resulted from uncontrolled infection, other autoimmune disease, pregnancy or lactation.

The sequence came from a woman younger than 35 with Graves' ophthalmopathy. Source material: blood. The chain is built from TRBV19 and TRBJ1-1, with 7 bases lining up with TRBD1. In DNA form, the CDR3 reads TGTGCCAGTAGTATAAATAGGGGGCATTTGGACACTGAAGCTTTCTTT. Its protein is CASSINRGHLDTEAFF.